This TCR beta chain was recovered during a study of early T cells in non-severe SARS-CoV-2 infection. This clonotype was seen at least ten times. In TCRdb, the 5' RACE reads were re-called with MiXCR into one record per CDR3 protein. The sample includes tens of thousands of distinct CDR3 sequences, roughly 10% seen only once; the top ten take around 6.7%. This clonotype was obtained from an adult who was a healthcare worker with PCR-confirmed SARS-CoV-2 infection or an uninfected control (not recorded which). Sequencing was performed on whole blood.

The CDR3 here is CASRQTWTGRETQYF. CDR3 nucleotide sequence: TGTGCCAGCAGACAAACATGGACAGGGAGGGAGACCCAGTACTTC. The chain joins TRBV12-3 or TRBV12-4 to TRBJ2-5, with 8 bases matching TRBD1. The junction had 11 bases not matched to a gene; V was cut back by 6 bases and J by 5 bases. The CDR3 totals 15 residues.